The 25 T cell receptor beta chains reported below all come from one sample, sequenced in a study of blood T cell repertoires in COVID-19. Some clones are missing from TCRdb's copy, which holds only in-frame ones; the method was immunoSEQ multiplex PCR. The sample gives more than 25,000 clones, 65% to 85% of which show up once; 50% to 65% is in the top ten. The material sequenced was peripheral blood. The receptors here all came from a man over 45 with active or convalescent COVID-19.

The V call is TRBV9, the J call TRBJ1-4, with TRBD1 as a possible D gene (6 bases). Germline-derived CDR1 and CDR2 are SGDLS and YYNGEE. V was shortened by 1 base and J by 4 bases, with 11 bases between the two germline ends. There are 15 residues in the CDR3. The CDR3: CASSVSGTSNEKLFF. The CDR3, as DNA: TGTGCCAGCAGCGTATCAGGGACAAGTAATGAAAAACTGTTTTTT.

Only a few counts were recorded for this clone. This sequence joins TRBV28 and TRBJ2-5; the match to TRBD2 covers 11 bases. V shed 5 bases and J 4 bases; nucleotides not matched to a gene: 3. There are 14 residues in the CDR3. The V gene's germline CDR1 is MDHEN and CDR2 SYDVKM. The CDR3 loop is CASSTSGRLETQYF. CDR3 DNA: TGTGCCAGCAGTACTAGCGGGAGATTAGAGACCCAGTACTTC.

The V gene is TRBV7-9, the J gene TRBJ1-2; 7 nucleotides align to TRBD1. The trim removed 6 bases at V and 6 bases at J, leaving 7 bases unmatched. This CDR3 region has 13 residues. From germline, CDR1 is SEHNR and CDR2 FQNEAQ (reference sequence). The CDR3 loop reads CASRLGQEDGYTF. The CDR3 coding sequence is TGTGCCAGCAGACTCGGACAGGAGGATGGCTACACCTTC.

V is TRBV25-1 and J is TRBJ1-6, with unresolved D. This CDR3 is built from 13 residues. The germline V and J ends were trimmed by 4 bases and 4 bases, with 5 bases remaining between them. Germline V gene sequence: CDR1 MGHDK, CDR2 SYGVNS. This CDR3 is CASSVGYNSPLHF. The CDR3 DNA is TGTGCCAGCAGTGTCGGTTATAATTCACCCCTCCACTTT. Combining the CDR3 with reference TRBV25-1 and TRBJ1-6 gives the whole variable domain EADIYQTPRYLVIGTGKKITLECSQTMGHDKMYWYQQDPGMELHLIHYSYGVNSTEKGDLSSESTVSRIRTEHFPLTLESARPSHTSQYLCASSVGYNSPLHFGNGTRLTVT.

This clone has a single count. Written as DNA, the CDR3 is TGTGCCAGCAGCTTAGTTGCTAGCGGGAACTACGAGCAGTACTTC. Residues: CASSLVASGNYEQYF. This chain uses TRBV11-2 with TRBJ2-7, with 9 bases identical to TRBD2. The CDR3 totals 15 residues. Trimming took 1 base from V and 3 from J; bases not matched to a gene: 4. Germline loops: CDR1 SGHAT, CDR2 FQNNGV.

The chain combines TRBV10-3 with TRBJ2-7, with TRBD2 matching over 10 bases. This CDR3 has 15 amino acids. Per germline, CDR1 ENHRY and CDR2 SYGVKD. J was trimmed by 4 bases and V by 0 bases; bases with no gene match: 3. In DNA, the CDR3 is TGTGCCATCAGTGAGTCGGCTAGCGGGAGTTACGAGCAGTACTTC. Amino acid sequence: CAISESASGSYEQYF.

V usage is TRBV18 and J usage is TRBJ1-1; tentative D call: TRBD1 (6 bases). V was pared by 3 bases and J by 5 bases, with 10 bases between. There are 13 residues in the CDR3. Germline values: CDR1 KGHSH, CDR2 LQKENI. The CDR3 loop reads CASSPGTKTEAFF. The CDR3 DNA sequence: TGTGCCAGCTCACCGGGGACAAAGACTGAAGCTTTCTTT.

V gene TRBV9 combines with J gene TRBJ2-5; D ambiguous. This CDR3 is built from 13 residues. Germline V gene lookup returns CDR1 SGDLS and CDR2 YYNGEE. Trimming took off 0 bases at V and 5 bases at J, with 8 bases between the two ends. CDR3 residues: CASSVAQFETQYF. CDR3 DNA sequence: TGTGCCAGCAGCGTAGCTCAGTTCGAGACCCAGTACTTC.

This clone came up a few times. The J gene is TRBJ2-5, the V gene TRBV6-5; weak D call: TRBD2 (6 bases). CDR1 and CDR2 from the germline V gene are MNHEY and SVGAGI. The CDR3 extends over 13 amino acids. V lost 6 bases, J lost 5 bases, and 13 bases lay in between. In DNA form, the CDR3 reads TGTGCCAGCAGACACGGGGGTCCGGAGACCCAGTACTTC. Its protein product is CASRHGGPETQYF.

The V gene is TRBV5-1, the J gene TRBJ1-1; 7 nucleotides agree with TRBD1. The germline V gene has CDR1 SGHRS and CDR2 YFSETQ. This CDR3 is built from 14 residues. V dropped 3 bases and J dropped 9; count of bases not matched to a gene: 11. CDR3 residues: CASSSPGQWTKAFF. As DNA, the CDR3 is TGCGCCAGCAGCTCACCGGGACAGTGGACTAAAGCTTTCTTT.

The J gene is TRBJ2-6, the V gene TRBV28, with D unclear. V was clipped by 3 bases and J by 1 base, with 7 bases between them. Looked up from germline, CDR1 is MDHEN and CDR2 is SYDVKM. The CDR3 is 15 amino acids. The chain's CDR3 is CASSFSVSGANVLTF. The CDR3 DNA reads TGTGCCAGCAGTTTCTCAGTATCTGGGGCCAACGTCCTGACTTTC. Looking up the rest from reference TRBV28 and TRBJ2-6 gives the full variable domain: DVKVTQSSRYLVKRTGEKVFLECVQDMDHENMFWYRQDPGLGLRLIYFSYDVKMKEKGDIPEGYSVSREKKERFSLILESASTNQTSMYLCASSFSVSGANVLTFGAGSRLTVL.

The gene calls are TRBV7-6 and TRBJ2-3, with D uncertain. Germline CDR1 is SGHVS and CDR2 is FNYEAQ. The germline V and J ends were trimmed by 5 bases and 0 bases, with 15 bases remaining between them. This CDR3 is built from 16 residues. The CDR3 DNA reads TGTGCCAGCAGCCCAAGTTGGGCCCCTAGCACAGATACGCAGTATTTT. Translation gives CASSPSWAPSTDTQYF.

The V and J genes are TRBV6-1 and TRBJ2-5; TRBD2 aligns across 7 bases. Per germline, CDR1 MNHNS and CDR2 SASEGT. V trimming: 0 bases; J trimming: 4 bases; junction bases outside the gene matches: 5. This CDR3 region has 15 residues. Here the CDR3 DNA reads TGTGCCAGCAGTGAAGCCGGGAGGCTGGTAGAGACCCAGTACTTC. Its protein is CASSEAGRLVETQYF.

This clone was counted a single time. V is TRBV14 and J is TRBJ2-7; the D gene is possibly TRBD1 (6 bases). Trimming took off 5 bases at V and 3 bases at J, with 11 bases between the two ends. The germline V gene has CDR1 SGHDN and CDR2 FVKESK. The CDR3 contains 13 residues. CDR3 nucleotides: TGTGCCAGCAGCTTCGGGACACTCTACGAGCAGTACTTC. Its translation is CASSFGTLYEQYF.

The chain employs TRBV5-4 and TRBJ1-6; tentatively, D is TRBD1 (5 bases). Looked up from germline, CDR1 is SGHNT and CDR2 is YYREEE (reference sequence). V was clipped by 4 bases and J by 9 bases, with 20 bases between them. The CDR3 length is 16 residues. CDR3 sequence (DNA): TGTGCCAGCAGCGATGGAAGGCAGGGCTCATCTTCACCCCTCCACTTT. Amino acids: CASSDGRQGSSSPLHF.

The chain employs TRBV27 and TRBJ2-4; 8 nucleotides match TRBD2. Germline assignment: CDR1 MNHEY and CDR2 SMNVEV (reference sequence). The CDR3 spans 16 residues. V gave up 5 bases and J gave up 3 bases; unmatched junction bases: 9. CDR3 nucleotide sequence: TGTGCCAGCAGTGACCTGGGACGGGGGGGCAAAAACATTCAGTACTTC. Translation: CASSDLGRGGKNIQYF.

The rearrangement uses TRBV30 and TRBJ1-2, with D uncertain. Germline CDR1 GTSNPN, CDR2 SVGIG (reference sequence). The CDR3 extends over 15 amino acids. V lost 0 bases, J lost 6 bases, and 17 bases lay in between. The CDR3 sequence is CAWSVQSGYRHGYTF. The CDR3 DNA sequence: TGTGCCTGGAGTGTACAGTCGGGGTATCGGCATGGCTACACCTTC.

A few counts support this clone. The chain employs TRBV5-5 and TRBJ1-2, with a weak D call TRBD1 (6 bases). The CDR3 runs to 15 residues. V lost 4 bases and J lost 0, with 13 bases in between. Germline values: CDR1 SGHKS, CDR2 YYEKEE (reference sequence). CDR3 in amino acids: CASSARQESNYGYTF. CDR3 bases: TGTGCCAGCAGCGCCCGACAGGAGTCTAACTATGGCTACACCTTC.

V and J are TRBV20-1 and TRBJ2-7, with TRBD1 as a possible D gene (5 bases). There are 14 residues in the CDR3. Germline assignment: CDR1 DFQATT and CDR2 SNEGSKA (reference sequence). V lost 3 bases and J lost 2, with 14 bases in between. DNA for the CDR3: TGCAGTGCTAGTGCAGGGCGGTCTCCCTACGAGCAGTACTTC. This encodes CSASAGRSPYEQYF.

The chain recombines TRBV24-1 with TRBJ1-3; no clear D gene. This CDR3 comprises 13 residues. The V gene's germline CDR1 is KGHDR and CDR2 SFDVKD. The V end lost 12 bases, the J end lost 6 bases, and 17 bases lay between the germline ends. The CDR3 bases are TGTGCCCCTACCTCTCCGATAAAAAACACCATATATTTT. This gives the protein CAPTSPIKNTIYF.

The chain carries TRBV18 and TRBJ1-2; 8 nucleotides match TRBD1. The CDR3 sequence is 14 residues long. The germline V gene has CDR1 KGHSH and CDR2 LQKENI. The V and J ends lost 3 bases and 2 bases, in that order; junction bases with no gene match: 2. DNA for the CDR3: TGTGCCAGCTCACCTACAGGGGGAAACTATGGCTACACCTTC. Protein sequence: CASSPTGGNYGYTF.

The chain links TRBV9 to TRBJ2-1; TRBD2 matches at 7 bases. This CDR3 comprises 17 residues. The junction had 8 bases not matched to a gene; V was cut back by 0 bases and J by 2 bases. Germline-derived CDR1 and CDR2 are SGDLS and YYNGEE. CDR3 DNA: TGTGCCAGCAGCGTAGGATTATCGGGAGGTCCCTACAATGAGCAGTTCTTC. This codes for CASSVGLSGGPYNEQFF. Variable domain in full (rest from reference TRBV9 and TRBJ2-1): DSGVTQTPKHLITATGQRVTLRCSPRSGDLSVYWYQQSLDQGLQFLIQYYNGEERAKGNILERFSAQQFPDLHSELNLSSLELGDSALYFCASSVGLSGGPYNEQFFGPGTRLTVL.

In this sample, this clone turned up once. The chain joins TRBV10-2 to TRBJ1-3; maybe TRBD1 (6 bases). The CDR3 sequence is 14 residues long. Germline CDR1 is WSHSY and CDR2 is SAAADI. V was cut by 6 bases and J by 4 bases, with 13 bases left in between. CDR3 in DNA: TGCGCCAGCAGGGAAGCTACAGGGGGAAACACCATATATTTT. Its protein is CASREATGGNTIYF.

The V and J genes are TRBV6-5 and TRBJ2-5; D ambiguous. The CDR3 runs 13 residues. The V end was cut by 6 bases, the J end by 3 bases, with 11 bases between. CDR1 and CDR2 from the germline V gene are MNHEY and SVGAGI. The CDR3 sequence is CASRWFGEETQYF. CDR3 coding DNA: TGTGCCAGCAGGTGGTTTGGAGAAGAGACCCAGTACTTC.

This chain uses TRBV7-2 with TRBJ1-6; D is ambiguous. Trimming took off 5 bases at V and 4 bases at J, with 12 bases between the two ends. Germline assignment: CDR1 SGHTA and CDR2 FQGNSA. This CDR3 is built from 15 residues. The CDR3 here is CASSPSTTYNSPLHF. Written as DNA, the CDR3 is TGTGCCAGCAGCCCTTCGACAACTTATAATTCACCCCTCCACTTT.